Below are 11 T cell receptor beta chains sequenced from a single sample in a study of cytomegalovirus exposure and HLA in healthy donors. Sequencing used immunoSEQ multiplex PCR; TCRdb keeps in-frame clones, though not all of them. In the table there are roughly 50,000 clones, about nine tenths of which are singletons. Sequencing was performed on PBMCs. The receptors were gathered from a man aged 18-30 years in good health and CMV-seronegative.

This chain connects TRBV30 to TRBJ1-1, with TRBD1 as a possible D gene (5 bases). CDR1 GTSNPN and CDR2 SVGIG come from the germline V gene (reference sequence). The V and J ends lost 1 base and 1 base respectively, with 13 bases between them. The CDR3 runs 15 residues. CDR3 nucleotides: TGTGCCTGGAGTGAACCGAGAGACAGGAACACTGAAGCTTTCTTT. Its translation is CAWSEPRDRNTEAFF.

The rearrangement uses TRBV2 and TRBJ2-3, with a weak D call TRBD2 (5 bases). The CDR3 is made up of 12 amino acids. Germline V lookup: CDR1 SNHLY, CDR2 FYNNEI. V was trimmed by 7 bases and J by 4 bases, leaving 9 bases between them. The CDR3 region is CASKSGSDTQYF. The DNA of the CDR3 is TGTGCCAGCAAGTCGGGGTCAGATACGCAGTATTTT.

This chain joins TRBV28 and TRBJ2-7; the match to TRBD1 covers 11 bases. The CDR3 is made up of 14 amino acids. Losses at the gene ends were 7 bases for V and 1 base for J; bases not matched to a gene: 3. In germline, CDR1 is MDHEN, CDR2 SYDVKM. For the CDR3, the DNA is TGTGCCAGCAAGGGGACAGGGGGTTCCTACGAGCAGTACTTC. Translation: CASKGTGGSYEQYF. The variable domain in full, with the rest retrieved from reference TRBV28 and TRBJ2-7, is DVKVTQSSRYLVKRTGEKVFLECVQDMDHENMFWYRQDPGLGLRLIYFSYDVKMKEKGDIPEGYSVSREKKERFSLILESASTNQTSMYLCASKGTGGSYEQYFGPGTRLTVT.

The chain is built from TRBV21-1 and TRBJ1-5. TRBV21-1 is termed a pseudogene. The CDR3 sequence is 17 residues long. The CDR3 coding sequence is TGTGCCAGCAGCAAATCGGGAGGGCCCCATAGCAATCAGCCCCAGCATTTT. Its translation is CASSKSGGPHSNQPQHF.

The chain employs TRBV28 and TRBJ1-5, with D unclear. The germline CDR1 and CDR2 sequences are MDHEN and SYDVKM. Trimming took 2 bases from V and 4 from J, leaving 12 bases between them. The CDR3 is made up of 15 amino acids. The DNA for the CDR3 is TGTGCCAGCAGTTTACAATGGCTCAGGAATCAGCCCCAGCATTTT. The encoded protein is CASSLQWLRNQPQHF.

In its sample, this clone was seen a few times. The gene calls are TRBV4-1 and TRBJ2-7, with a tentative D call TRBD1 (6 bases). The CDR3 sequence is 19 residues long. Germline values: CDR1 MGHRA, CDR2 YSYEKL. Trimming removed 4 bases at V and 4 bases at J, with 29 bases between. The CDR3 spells CASSLQTGRGGTAEYEQYF. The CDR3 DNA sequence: TGCGCCAGCAGCCTTCAGACAGGTCGAGGGGGTACGGCGGAGTACGAGCAGTACTTC.

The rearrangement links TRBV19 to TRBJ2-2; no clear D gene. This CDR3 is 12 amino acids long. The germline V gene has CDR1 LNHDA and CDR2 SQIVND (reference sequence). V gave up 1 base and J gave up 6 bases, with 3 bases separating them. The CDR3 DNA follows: TGTGCCAGTAGTATAGTCTCCGGGGAGCTGTTTTTT. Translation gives CASSIVSGELFF.

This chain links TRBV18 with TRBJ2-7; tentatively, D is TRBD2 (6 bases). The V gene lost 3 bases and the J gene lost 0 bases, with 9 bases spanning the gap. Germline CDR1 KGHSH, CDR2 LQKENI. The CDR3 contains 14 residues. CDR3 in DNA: TGTGCCAGCTCACCTGGGACTGACTCCTACGAGCAGTACTTC. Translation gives CASSPGTDSYEQYF.

The CDR3: CATSREGDRYARSSYEQYF. CDR3 nucleotide sequence: TGTGCCACCAGCAGAGAAGGGGACAGGTACGCCCGTAGCTCCTACGAGCAGTACTTC. This rearrangement joins TRBV15 to TRBJ2-7, with TRBD1 matching 8 bases. The junction had 13 bases not matched to a gene; V was cut back by 0 bases and J by 0 bases. The germline CDR1 and CDR2 sequences are LNHNV and YYDKDF (reference sequence). The CDR3 is made up of 19 amino acids.

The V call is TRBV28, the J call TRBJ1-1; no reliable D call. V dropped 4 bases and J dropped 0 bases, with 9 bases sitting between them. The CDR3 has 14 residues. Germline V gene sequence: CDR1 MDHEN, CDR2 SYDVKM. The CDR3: CASSSPGLNTEAFF. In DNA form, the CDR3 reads TGTGCCAGCAGTTCCCCCGGGTTGAACACTGAAGCTTTCTTT. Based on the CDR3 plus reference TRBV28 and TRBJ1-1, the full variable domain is DVKVTQSSRYLVKRTGEKVFLECVQDMDHENMFWYRQDPGLGLRLIYFSYDVKMKEKGDIPEGYSVSREKKERFSLILESASTNQTSMYLCASSSPGLNTEAFFGQGTRLTVV.

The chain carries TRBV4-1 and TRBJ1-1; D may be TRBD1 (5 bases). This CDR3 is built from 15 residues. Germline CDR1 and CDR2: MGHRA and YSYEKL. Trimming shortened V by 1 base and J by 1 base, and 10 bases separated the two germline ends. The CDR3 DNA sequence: TGCGCCAGCAGCCAAGCCAGGGCTACGAACACTGAAGCTTTCTTT. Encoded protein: CASSQARATNTEAFF.